The next 27 T cell receptor beta chains were all read from a single sample in a study of cytomegalovirus exposure and HLA in healthy donors. PCR used 60 Vbeta primers and 13 Jbeta primers. TCRdb's copy holds only in-frame clones and misses some; the assay was immunoSEQ multiplex PCR. The table records 60,000 to 70,000 clones, roughly 80% of them present only once. Sequenced input: PBMCs. Receptor source: a woman aged 30 to 39 in good health and CMV-seronegative.

The gene calls are TRBV11-3 and TRBJ2-4; 7 nucleotides align to TRBD2. The CDR3 consists of 15 residues. Unmatched junction bases numbered 10, after V lost 9 bases and J lost 2 bases. Germline CDR1 and CDR2: SGHNT and YENEEA. CDR3 amino acids: CASASGNRSKNIQYF. CDR3 DNA: TGTGCCAGTGCCAGCGGGAATCGTTCCAAAAACATTCAGTACTTC.

The J gene is TRBJ2-3, the V gene TRBV9, with D tentatively TRBD2 (6 bases). CDR1 and CDR2 (germline): SGDLS, YYNGEE. Trimming shortened V by 4 bases and J by 5 bases, and 11 bases separated the two germline ends. The CDR3 covers 13 residues. In DNA, the CDR3 is TGTGCCAGCAGCTCCCGGGACTTAGATACGCAGTATTTT. Translation: CASSSRDLDTQYF.

The CDR3 spells CASTPGQGRRNSPLHF. The CDR3 region has the DNA TGTGCCAGTACCCCGGGACAGGGAAGGAGAAATTCACCCCTCCACTTT. This chain joins TRBV19 and TRBJ1-6; TRBD1 matches 9 bases. The CDR3 runs to 16 residues. The trim removed 7 bases at V and 7 bases at J, leaving 11 bases unmatched. CDR1 LNHDA and CDR2 SQIVND come from the germline V gene (reference sequence).

This clone has a handful of counts. The rearrangement joins TRBV18 to TRBJ2-2; TRBD1 is a possible D gene (5 bases). The germline V gene has CDR1 KGHSH and CDR2 LQKENI. CDR3 length equals 15 residues. Trimming pared 5 bases from V and 4 bases from J, leaving 14 bases between. The CDR3 reads CASSGQGYGTGELFF. The CDR3 DNA reads as TGTGCCAGCTCAGGCCAGGGTTATGGCACCGGGGAGCTGTTTTTT. Full variable domain (missing parts from reference TRBV18 and TRBJ2-2): NAGVMQNPRHLVRRRGQEARLRCSPMKGHSHVYWYRQLPEEGLKFMVYLQKENIIDESGMPKERFSAEFPKEGPSILRIQQVVRGDSAAYFCASSGQGYGTGELFFGEGSRLTVL.

V and J are TRBV7-9 and TRBJ2-1; TRBD1 matches at 7 bases. The CDR3 totals 15 residues. V shed 1 base, J shed 7 bases, and the junction held 7 bases outside the gene matches. Germline assignment: CDR1 SEHNR and CDR2 FQNEAQ (reference sequence). CDR3 region: CASSLGLNRGNEQFF. The CDR3 DNA sequence: TGTGCCAGCAGCTTAGGACTAAACAGGGGAAATGAGCAGTTCTTC.

This clone occurred a few times. This chain uses TRBV5-6 with TRBJ2-7, with D possibly being TRBD1 (6 bases). CDR1 SGHDT and CDR2 YYEEEE come from the germline V gene. V was shortened by 4 bases and J by 5 bases, with 16 bases between the two germline ends. The CDR3 consists of 14 residues. DNA of the CDR3: TGTGCCAGCAGCGCCAAGACAGGCCCTGACGAGCAGTACTTC. Translated, it gives CASSAKTGPDEQYF.

The chain recombines TRBV7-2 with TRBJ2-7; D is unresolved. The CDR3 length is 13 residues. The V gene lost 1 base and the J gene lost 4 bases, with 8 bases spanning the gap. Per the germline V gene, CDR1 is SGHTA and CDR2 is FQGNSA. The CDR3 loop reads CASSLDFGYEQYF. CDR3 nucleotide sequence: TGTGCCAGCAGCTTAGATTTCGGGTACGAGCAGTACTTC.

The rearrangement uses TRBV19 and TRBJ2-1; 12 bases match TRBD2. The V gene's germline CDR1 is LNHDA and CDR2 SQIVND (reference sequence). CDR3 length: 14 residues. Trimming removed 5 bases from V and 7 bases from J; junction bases left unmatched: 3. In DNA, the CDR3 is TGTGCCAGTAGTCCTGGACTAGCGGGGAATGAGCAGTTCTTC. Translating gives CASSPGLAGNEQFF.

This clone has only a few counts. The V and J genes are TRBV28 and TRBJ1-1; 10 bases agree with TRBD1. Unmatched junction bases numbered 3, after V lost 6 bases and J lost 5 bases. The germline CDR1 and CDR2 sequences are MDHEN and SYDVKM. The CDR3 loop spans 13 amino acids. In DNA, the CDR3 is TGTGCCAGCAGGGGACAGGGGAGGACTGAAGCTTTCTTT. This encodes CASRGQGRTEAFF.

This chain connects TRBV28 to TRBJ1-2, with 7 bases identical to TRBD1. The germline CDR1 and CDR2 sequences are MDHEN and SYDVKM. V dropped 8 bases and J dropped 7; count of bases not matched to a gene: 4. This CDR3 is built from 11 residues. The CDR3 DNA is TGTGCCAGCTGGCGACAGGGTGGCTACACCTTC. Translating it yields CASWRQGGYTF.

The chain employs TRBV28 and TRBJ2-1, with 8 bases aligning to TRBD2. V gave up 6 bases and J gave up 4 bases; unmatched junction bases: 11. The CDR3 runs 16 residues. The germline V gene encodes CDR1 MDHEN and CDR2 SYDVKM. The CDR3, as DNA: TGTGCCAGCAGCTACTGGACTAGCCTCCAATACAATGAGCAGTTCTTC. Translation gives CASSYWTSLQYNEQFF.

In this sample, this clone turned up a few times. In nucleotides, the CDR3 is TGCGCCAGCAGCCAAGATCCCGGACACCAGAACGTCCTGACTTTC. This translates into CASSQDPGHQNVLTF. The chain links TRBV4-3 to TRBJ2-6; TRBD1 might be the D (5 bases). The V gene lost 0 bases and the J gene lost 10 bases, with 13 bases spanning the gap. Germline V lookup: CDR1 LGHNA, CDR2 YSLEER. The CDR3 runs 15 residues.

V gene TRBV18 combines with J gene TRBJ1-1; 8 bases are shared with TRBD1. Unmatched junction bases numbered 7, after V lost 1 base and J lost 3 bases. Germline V gene sequence: CDR1 KGHSH, CDR2 LQKENI. This CDR3 is 16 amino acids long. CDR3 coding DNA: TGTGCCAGCTCACCACTGGAGTCAGGGGGCTACACTGAAGCTTTCTTT. This codes for CASSPLESGGYTEAFF.

J is TRBJ1-2 and V is TRBV19, with D possibly being TRBD1 (5 bases). Trimming took off 0 bases at V and 2 bases at J, with 7 bases between the two ends. CDR1 and CDR2 (germline): LNHDA, SQIVND (reference sequence). CDR3 length: 14 residues. The CDR3: CASSIDRQNYGYTF. The CDR3 nucleotides are TGTGCCAGTAGTATAGATCGACAGAACTATGGCTACACCTTC.

V usage is TRBV5-4 and J usage is TRBJ1-6, with 10 positions matching TRBD1. Germline V gives CDR1 SGHNT, CDR2 YYREEE (reference sequence). With V trimmed by 3 bases and J by 1 base, 4 bases remained unmatched. This CDR3 comprises 17 residues. CDR3 in DNA: TGTGCCAGCAGCTCCAGGACAGGGGGTTCCTATAATTCACCCCTCCACTTT. The encoded protein is CASSSRTGGSYNSPLHF.

The chain carries TRBV18 and TRBJ1-1; no reliable D call. The CDR3 spans 13 residues. Germline assignment: CDR1 KGHSH and CDR2 LQKENI. V was pared by 4 bases and J by 5 bases, with 11 bases between. CDR3: CASSQSPETEAFF. CDR3 coding DNA: TGTGCCAGCTCACAATCCCCGGAGACTGAAGCTTTCTTT.

This rearrangement joins TRBV19 to TRBJ2-7; D may be TRBD2 (7 bases). This CDR3 is built from 15 residues. The V and J ends lost 1 base and 3 bases respectively, with 13 bases between them. Germline CDR1 LNHDA, CDR2 SQIVND (reference sequence). CDR3 residues: CASSIGSGGVYEQYF. The CDR3 nucleotides read TGTGCCAGTAGTATAGGGTCGGGGGGCGTCTACGAGCAGTACTTC.

This clone appeared a few times. The genes are TRBV6-5 and TRBJ1-1; TRBD1 might be the D (5 bases). The germline CDR1 and CDR2 sequences are MNHEY and SVGAGI. There are 13 residues in the CDR3. Trimming pared 5 bases from V and 4 bases from J, leaving 11 bases between. CDR3 in DNA: TGTGCCAGCAGTAGGGGCAGGAGCACTGAAGCTTTCTTT. Translated: CASSRGRSTEAFF.

This rearrangement joins TRBV6-6 to TRBJ1-4; no reliable D call. The CDR3 totals 13 residues. V lost 4 bases and J lost 8, with 11 bases in between. CDR1 and CDR2 from the germline V gene are MNHNY and SVGAGI (reference sequence). CDR3 residues: CASSLTGGEKLFF. Written as DNA, the CDR3 is TGTGCCAGCAGTTTAACCGGAGGGGAAAAACTGTTTTTT.

This rearrangement joins TRBV5-4 to TRBJ2-7; TRBD2 might be the D (6 bases). Germline V gene data show CDR1 as SGHNT and CDR2 as YYREEE (reference sequence). The CDR3 extends over 13 amino acids. Trimming took off 1 base at V and 1 base at J, with 6 bases between the two ends. CDR3 sequence: CASSLRGSYEQYF. Written as DNA, the CDR3 is TGTGCCAGCAGCTTGCGGGGGTCCTACGAGCAGTACTTC.

V usage is TRBV28 and J usage is TRBJ1-4, with D unclear. Per the germline V gene, CDR1 is MDHEN and CDR2 is SYDVKM. The CDR3 runs 14 residues. Trimming removed 3 bases from V and 3 bases from J, with 8 bases in between. CDR3 sequence reads: CASSLVEANEKLFF. CDR3 DNA sequence: TGTGCCAGCAGTTTGGTGGAGGCTAATGAAAAACTGTTTTTT. Full variable domain (remainder filled in from reference TRBV28 and TRBJ1-4): DVKVTQSSRYLVKRTGEKVFLECVQDMDHENMFWYRQDPGLGLRLIYFSYDVKMKEKGDIPEGYSVSREKKERFSLILESASTNQTSMYLCASSLVEANEKLFFGSGTQLSVL.

For the CDR3, the DNA is TGTGCCATCAGGGGGGACAACTCCTACGAGCAGTACTTC. Translating gives CAIRGDNSYEQYF. V gene TRBV10-3 combines with J gene TRBJ2-7; D is perhaps TRBD1 (6 bases). V lost 6 bases, J lost 0 bases, and 9 bases lay in between. This CDR3 region has 13 residues. Germline V gene data show CDR1 as ENHRY and CDR2 as SYGVKD.

The chain recombines TRBV28 with TRBJ1-1, with TRBD1 matching 7 bases. The V and J ends lost 1 base and 1 base, in that order; junction bases with no gene match: 9. The CDR3 consists of 17 residues. CDR1 and CDR2 (germline): MDHEN, SYDVKM. CDR3: CASSLLGQGDTNTEAFF. CDR3 in DNA: TGTGCCAGCAGTTTATTAGGGCAGGGGGACACGAACACTGAAGCTTTCTTT.

The sample holds one count of this clone. V and J are TRBV6-1 and TRBJ1-2; D is unresolved. The CDR3 is 12 residues long. V lost 5 bases, J lost 3 bases, and 7 bases lay in between. Germline V CDR1 and CDR2: MNHNS, SASEGT. CDR3 loop: CASSYGDYGYTF. As DNA, the CDR3 is TGTGCCAGCAGTTATGGAGACTATGGCTACACCTTC.

The chain links TRBV6-6 to TRBJ1-4; no definite D call. The CDR3 is made up of 14 amino acids. The V end was cut by 6 bases, the J end by 3 bases, with 11 bases between. Germline V gene data show CDR1 as MNHNY and CDR2 as SVGAGI (reference sequence). CDR3 residues: CASSNREPNEKLFF. In DNA, the CDR3 is TGTGCCAGCAGCAACCGGGAGCCTAATGAAAAACTGTTTTTT.

The chain combines TRBV4-1 with TRBJ2-7; 9 bases agree with TRBD1. Germline loops: CDR1 MGHRA, CDR2 YSYEKL. After removal of 4 bases from V and 5 bases from J, the junction contained 9 bases not matched to a gene. The CDR3 length is 15 residues. CDR3 in DNA: TGCGCCAGCAGCCTCCTGGGACAGGGTAACAACGAGCAGTACTTC. It translates to CASSLLGQGNNEQYF.

The chain uses TRBV19 and TRBJ1-5, with D tentatively TRBD1 (6 bases). Germline CDR1 LNHDA, CDR2 SQIVND (reference sequence). The V end lost 5 bases, the J end lost 1 base, and 15 bases lay between the germline ends. CDR3 length: 16 residues. CDR3 in amino acids: CASSDPRGHSNQPQHF. The CDR3 DNA reads TGTGCCAGTAGTGACCCCAGGGGACACAGCAATCAGCCCCAGCATTTT.